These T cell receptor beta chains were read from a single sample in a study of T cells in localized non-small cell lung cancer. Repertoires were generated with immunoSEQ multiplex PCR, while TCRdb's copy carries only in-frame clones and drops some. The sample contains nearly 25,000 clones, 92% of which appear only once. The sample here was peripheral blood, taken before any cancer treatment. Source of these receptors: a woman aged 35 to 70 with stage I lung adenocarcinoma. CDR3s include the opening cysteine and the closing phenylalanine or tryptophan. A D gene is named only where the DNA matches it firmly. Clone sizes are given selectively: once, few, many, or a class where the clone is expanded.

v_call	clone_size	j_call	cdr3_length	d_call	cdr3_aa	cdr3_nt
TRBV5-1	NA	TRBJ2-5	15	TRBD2	CASSPGPSGGETQYF	TGCGCCAGCAGCCCCGGACCTTCGGGGGGAGAGACCCAGTACTTC
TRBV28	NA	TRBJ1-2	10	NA	CASSHYGYTF	TGTGCCAGCAGTCATTATGGCTACACCTTC
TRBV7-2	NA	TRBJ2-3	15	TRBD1	CASSLNRGITDTQYF	TGTGCCAGCAGCCTGAACAGGGGTATTACAGATACGCAGTATTTT
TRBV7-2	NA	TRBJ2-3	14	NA	CASSWRGAADTQYF	TGTGCCAGCAGCTGGAGGGGGGCGGCAGATACGCAGTATTTT
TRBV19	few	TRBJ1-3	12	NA	CASAPPGGTIYF	TGTGCCAGTGCGCCTCCCGGGGGAACCATATATTTT
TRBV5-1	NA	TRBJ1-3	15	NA	CASSFTPGAGNTIYF	TGCGCCAGCAGCTTCACGCCGGGGGCTGGAAACACCATATATTTT
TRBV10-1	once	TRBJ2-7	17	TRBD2	CASSEDSRLAGLRGQYF	TGCGCCAGCAGTGAGGATTCACGTCTAGCGGGACTAAGGGGGCAGTACTTC
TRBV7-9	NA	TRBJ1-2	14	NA	CASSLGPGPYGYTF	TGTGCCAGCAGCCTAGGGCCGGGGCCCTATGGCTACACCTTC
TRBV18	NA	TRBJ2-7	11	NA	CASSPAYEQYF	TGTGCCAGCTCACCTGCCTACGAGCAGTACTTC
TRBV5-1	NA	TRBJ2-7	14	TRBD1	CASSWGDRDYEQYF	TGCGCCAGCAGCTGGGGGGACAGGGACTACGAGCAGTACTTC
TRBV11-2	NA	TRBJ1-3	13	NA	CASSLWAGNTIYF	TGTGCCAGCAGCTTGTGGGCTGGAAACACCATATATTTT
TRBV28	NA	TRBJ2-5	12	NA	CASGTSQETQYF	TGTGCCAGTGGGACAAGTCAAGAGACCCAGTACTTC
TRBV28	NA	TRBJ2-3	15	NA	CASSLVGGRTDTQYF	TGTGCCAGCAGTTTGGTGGGAGGTCGCACAGATACGCAGTATTTT
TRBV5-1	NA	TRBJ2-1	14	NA	CASSQRTAHNEQFF	TGCGCCAGCAGCCAAAGGACGGCACACAATGAGCAGTTCTTC
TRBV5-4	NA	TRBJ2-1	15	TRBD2	CASSLGPSGSYEQFF	TGTGCCAGCAGCTTGGGCCCTAGCGGGAGCTACGAGCAGTTCTTC
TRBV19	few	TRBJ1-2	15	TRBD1	CASSIARTGSYGYTF	TGTGCCAGTAGTATAGCGCGGACAGGGAGTTATGGCTACACCTTC
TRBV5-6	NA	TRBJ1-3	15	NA	CASSSGRISGNTIYF	TGTGCCAGCAGCTCGGGACGGATCTCTGGAAACACCATATATTTT
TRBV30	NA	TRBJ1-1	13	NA	CACRGLSNTEAFF	TGTGCCTGCCGGGGTCTTTCGAACACTGAAGCTTTCTTT
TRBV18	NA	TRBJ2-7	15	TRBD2	CASSAGLAGDYEQYF	TGTGCCAGCTCTGCGGGACTAGCGGGAGACTACGAGCAGTACTTC
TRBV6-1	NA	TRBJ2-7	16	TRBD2	CASSEPGTSWAGEQYF	TGTGCCAGCAGTGAGCCCGGGACTAGCTGGGCGGGCGAGCAGTACTTC
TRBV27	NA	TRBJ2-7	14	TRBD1	CASSRTGTVYEQYF	TGTGCCAGCAGTCGAACCGGGACAGTCTACGAGCAGTACTTC
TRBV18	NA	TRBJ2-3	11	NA	CASSPADTQYF	TGTGCCAGCTCGCCCGCAGATACGCAGTATTTT
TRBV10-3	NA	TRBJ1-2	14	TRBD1	CAITGQGLSYGYTF	TGTGCCATCACGGGACAGGGTTTGAGCTATGGCTACACCTTC
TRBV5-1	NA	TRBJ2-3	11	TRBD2	CASTGGDTQYF	TGCGCCAGCACCGGGGGGGATACGCAGTATTTT
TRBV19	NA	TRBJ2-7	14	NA	CASSDQGSGYEQYF	TGTGCCAGTAGTGATCAGGGTAGCGGTTACGAGCAGTACTTC
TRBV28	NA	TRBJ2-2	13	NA	CASNLGVTGELFF	TGTGCCAGCAATTTAGGAGTCACCGGGGAGCTGTTTTTT
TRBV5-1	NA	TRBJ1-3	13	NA	CASSPGTGNTIYF	TGCGCCAGCAGCCCAGGGACAGGAAACACCATATATTTT
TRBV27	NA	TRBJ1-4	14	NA	CASSYTRDGEKLFF	TGTGCCAGCAGTTACACCAGGGATGGAGAAAAACTGTTTTTT
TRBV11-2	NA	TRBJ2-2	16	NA	CASSLGTTRNTGELFF	TGTGCCAGCAGCTTAGGTACAACACGGAACACCGGGGAGCTGTTTTTT
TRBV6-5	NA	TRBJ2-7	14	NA	CASSSTGFSYEQYF	TGTGCCAGCAGTTCAACAGGGTTCTCCTACGAGCAGTACTTC
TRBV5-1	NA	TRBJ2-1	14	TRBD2	CASSFGAGDDEQFF	TGCGCCAGCAGCTTTGGAGCGGGAGATGATGAGCAGTTCTTC
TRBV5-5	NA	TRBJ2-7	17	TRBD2	CASSIPGGTSGRYEQYF	TGTGCCAGCAGCATCCCTGGGGGGACTAGCGGGAGATACGAGCAGTACTTC
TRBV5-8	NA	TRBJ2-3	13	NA	CASSLTPVDTQYF	TGTGCCAGCAGCCTCACCCCCGTAGATACGCAGTATTTT
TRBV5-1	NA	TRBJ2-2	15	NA	CASSLAGRNTGELFF	TGCGCCAGCAGCTTGGCAGGCAGAAACACCGGGGAGCTGTTTTTT
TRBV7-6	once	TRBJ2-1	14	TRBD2	CASSLKTSPDEQFF	TGTGCCAGCAGCCTAAAGACTAGCCCGGATGAGCAGTTCTTC
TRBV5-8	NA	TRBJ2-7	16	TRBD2	CASSQLWTSGTYEQYF	TGTGCCAGCAGCCAATTATGGACTAGCGGAACCTACGAGCAGTACTTC
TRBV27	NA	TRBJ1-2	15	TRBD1	CASSFTGGTLYGYTF	TGTGCCAGCAGTTTTACAGGGGGCACTCTCTATGGCTACACCTTC
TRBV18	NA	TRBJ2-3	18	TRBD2	CASSPTLGLAVSTDTQYF	TGTGCCAGCTCACCTACCTTGGGACTAGCGGTTAGCACAGATACGCAGTATTTT
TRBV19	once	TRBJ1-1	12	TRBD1	CATKGTAAEAFF	TGTGCCACCAAAGGGACAGCTGCTGAAGCTTTCTTT
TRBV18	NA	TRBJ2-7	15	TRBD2	CASSPLLAATGEQYF	TGTGCCAGCTCACCACTCCTAGCGGCTACCGGGGAGCAGTACTTC
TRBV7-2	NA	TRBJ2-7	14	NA	CASSLGRGTYEQYF	TGTGCCAGCAGCTTGGGCAGGGGTACTTACGAGCAGTACTTC
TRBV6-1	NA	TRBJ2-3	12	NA	CASRLSLDTQYF	TGTGCCAGCAGACTGAGTTTGGATACGCAGTATTTT
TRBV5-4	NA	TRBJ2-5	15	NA	CASSLGYGDQETQYF	TGTGCCAGCAGCTTGGGATACGGAGACCAAGAGACCCAGTACTTC
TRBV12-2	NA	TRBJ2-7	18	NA	CASRLAWTSGISLYEQYF	TGTGCAAGTCGCTTAGCGTGGACTAGCGGTATCTCCCTCTACGAGCAGTACTTC
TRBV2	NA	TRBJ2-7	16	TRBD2	CASSGSKAGERREQYF	TGTGCCAGCAGTGGAAGTAAAGCGGGAGAAAGACGCGAGCAGTACTTC
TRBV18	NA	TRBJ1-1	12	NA	CASSPSSVVAFF	TGTGCCAGCTCACCGAGCAGCGTGGTAGCTTTCTTT
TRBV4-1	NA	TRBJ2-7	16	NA	CASSQGPPRGGYEQYF	TGCGCCAGCAGCCAAGGCCCCCCCAGGGGCGGCTACGAGCAGTACTTC
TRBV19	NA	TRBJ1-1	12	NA	CASRAGYTEAFF	TGTGCCAGTAGGGCGGGTTACACTGAAGCTTTCTTT
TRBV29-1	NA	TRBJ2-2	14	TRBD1	CSVPGQSHAGELFF	TGCAGCGTCCCGGGACAGAGTCACGCCGGGGAGCTGTTTTTT
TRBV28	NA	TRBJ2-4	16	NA	CASSFEGAGSRNIQYF	TGTGCCAGCAGTTTCGAGGGTGCGGGATCCAGAAACATTCAGTACTTC
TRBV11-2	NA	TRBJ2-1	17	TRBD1	CASSLNQQGRSYNEQFF	TGTGCCAGCAGCTTGAACCAACAGGGGCGGTCCTACAATGAGCAGTTCTTC
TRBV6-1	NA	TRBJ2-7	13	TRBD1	CASSDTGVYEQYF	TGTGCCAGCAGTGATACAGGGGTCTACGAGCAGTACTTC
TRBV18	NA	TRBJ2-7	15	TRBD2	CASSAVRGGSYEQYF	TGTGCCAGCTCCGCTGTACGCGGGGGCTCCTACGAGCAGTACTTC
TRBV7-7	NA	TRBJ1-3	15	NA	CASSLSMDSGNTIYF	TGTGCCAGCAGTCTTAGCATGGACTCTGGAAACACCATATATTTT
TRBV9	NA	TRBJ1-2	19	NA	CASSISSYTGPKAKHGYTF	TGTGCCAGCAGCATTTCGTCCTATACCGGGCCCAAGGCTAAGCATGGCTACACCTTC
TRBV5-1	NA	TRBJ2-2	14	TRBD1	CASTGQDYTGELFF	TGCGCCAGCACTGGACAGGACTACACCGGGGAGCTGTTTTTT
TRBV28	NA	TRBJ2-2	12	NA	CASSSNTGELFF	TGTGCCAGCAGTTCCAACACCGGGGAGCTGTTTTTT
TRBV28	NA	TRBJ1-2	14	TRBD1	CASSRQGPNYGYTF	TGTGCCAGCAGTCGACAGGGGCCCAACTATGGCTACACCTTC
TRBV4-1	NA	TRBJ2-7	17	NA	CASSQVKWATPDYEQYF	TGCGCCAGCAGCCAAGTTAAATGGGCGACGCCCGACTACGAGCAGTACTTC